The T cell receptor beta chain described here comes from a study of beta chain features in type 1 diabetes. Study overall: Patients were similar to healthy donors in age and gender (as well as in cell yields). Study-wide findings and caveats: There were fewer insertions and more deletions at the VDJ junctions of type 1 diabetes patients. Naive, central memory and Treg TCRB repertoires appeared more alike in patients than in healthy donors. Within each of all four CD4+ subsets, Type 1 diabetes patients had TCRB CDR3s that were moderately but significantly shorter.

The isolated RNA, all of it, was reverse transcribed, so expressed TCRB transcripts were what got sequenced. TCRdb keeps only in-frame clones here, not all; method: immunoSEQ multiplex PCR. There are about 470,000 clones in the sample; about 32% occur only once, and about 0.065% lies in the top ten. V lost 2 bases and J lost 2, with 6 bases in between. This CDR3 has 13 amino acids. Germline CDR1 is SGHAT and CDR2 is FQNNGV. As concerns this clone: No antigen is known for it.

The V gene is TRBV11-2, the J gene TRBJ1-2; tentative D call: TRBD1 (5 bases). Sequenced sample: naive CD4+ T cells from blood. This TCR derives from a man aged 18-30 years in good health. CDR3 in DNA: TGTGCCAGCAGCTTAAACAGGAACTATGGCTACACCTTC. It specifies CASSLNRNYGYTF. Variable domain in full (rest from reference TRBV11-2 and TRBJ1-2): EAGVAQSPRYKIIEKRQSVAFWCNPISGHATLYWYQQILGQGPKLLIQFQNNGVVDDSQLPKDRFSAERLKGVDSTLKIQPAKLEDSAVYLCASSLNRNYGYTFGSGTRLTVV.